This T cell receptor beta chain stems from a study of blood T cell repertoires in COVID-19. The CDR3 totals 17 residues. V trimming: 3 bases; J trimming: 3 bases; junction bases outside the gene matches: 9. Germline loops: CDR1 SGHVS, CDR2 FQNEAQ. The assay was immunoSEQ multiplex PCR, and TCRdb's table has in-frame clones only and misses some. The table shows fewer than 120,000 clones, with about 75% occurring only once. The sample consisted of peripheral blood. The chain uses TRBV7-8 and TRBJ2-7, with 12 bases aligning to TRBD2. The TCR was taken from a woman older than 75 with active or convalescent COVID-19. CDR3 sequence: CASSFLAGGPGGYEQYF. The CDR3 region has the DNA TGTGCCAGCAGCTTCCTAGCGGGAGGGCCTGGTGGCTACGAGCAGTACTTC. The whole variable domain, filled in from reference TRBV7-8 and TRBJ2-7, reads GAGVSQSPRYKVAKRGQDVALRCDPISGHVSLFWYQQALGQGPEFLTYFQNEAQLDKSGLPSDRFFAERPEGSVSTLKIQRTQQEDSAVYLCASSFLAGGPGGYEQYFGPGTRLTVT.